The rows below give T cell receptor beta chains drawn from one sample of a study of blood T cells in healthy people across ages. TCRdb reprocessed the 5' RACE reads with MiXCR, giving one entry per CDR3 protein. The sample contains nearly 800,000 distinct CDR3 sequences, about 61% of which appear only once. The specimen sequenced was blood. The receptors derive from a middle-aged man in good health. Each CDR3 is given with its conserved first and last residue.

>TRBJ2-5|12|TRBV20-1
CSAGLVQETQYF
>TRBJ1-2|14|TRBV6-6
CASSSLGHNYGYTF
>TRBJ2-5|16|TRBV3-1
CASSLPLAGDQETQYF
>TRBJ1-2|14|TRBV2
CASSEGQTYYGYTF
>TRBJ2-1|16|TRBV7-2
CASSLGPGTGGGWRFF
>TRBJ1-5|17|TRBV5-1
CASSLAWTGDGNQPQHF
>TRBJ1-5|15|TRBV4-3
CASSPQGGRNQPQHF
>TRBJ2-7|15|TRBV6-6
CASSPVAGGAYEQYF
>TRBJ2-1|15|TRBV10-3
CAITGRRDGYNERYF
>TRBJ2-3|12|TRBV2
CASCGVTDTQYF
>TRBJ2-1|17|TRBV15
CATSRDAPSGTYNEQFF
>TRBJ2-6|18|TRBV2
CASEVGDTLFAGANVLTF
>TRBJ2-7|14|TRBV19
CASSMDGGSHEQYF
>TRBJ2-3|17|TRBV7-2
CASSLVFRDRGADTQYF
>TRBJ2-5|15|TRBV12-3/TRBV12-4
CASSPGANVQETQYF
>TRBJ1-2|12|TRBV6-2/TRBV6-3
CASRGGFYGYTF
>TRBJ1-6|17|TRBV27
CASSRGGEASYNSPLHF
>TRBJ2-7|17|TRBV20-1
CSALGTGGRATSGEQYF
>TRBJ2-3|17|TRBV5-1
CASSLEGRGASTDTQYF
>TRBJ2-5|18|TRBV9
CASSVGASGRGSQETQYF
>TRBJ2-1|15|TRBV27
CASSLSNGRQNEQFF
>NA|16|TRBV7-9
CASSSSRGGGTYEQYF
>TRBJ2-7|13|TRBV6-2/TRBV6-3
CASGVTVPYEQYF
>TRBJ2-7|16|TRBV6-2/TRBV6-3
CASSYSPMGQTYEQYF
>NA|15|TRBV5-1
CASSWGDRSGETQYF
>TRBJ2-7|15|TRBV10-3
CAISESRQGSHEQYF
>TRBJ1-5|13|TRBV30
CAWSVRGDQPQHF
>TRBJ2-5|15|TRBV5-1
CASSSEARERETQYF
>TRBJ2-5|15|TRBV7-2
CASRVDPNPTETQYF